This T cell receptor beta chain was recorded in a study of T-cell reconstitution after alpha-beta-depleted transplantation in children. Whole-study results and caveats: Elevated TCRbeta diversity at day 60 was traced, in some patients, to surviving recipient T cells and thymic progenitors. Several hundred expanded graft clones reportedly were the source of alpha-beta T cells about two months after transplant. By one year post-transplant, T-cell counts and diversity largely arose from T cells that were newly produced.

During its preparation, the TCRbeta library received unique molecular identifiers. A single record per CDR3 protein comes from TCRdb applying MiXCR to the PCR reads. The data hold more than 500,000 distinct CDR3 sequences, with about an eighth observed a single time. This clonotype was seen a handful of times. Its target is not known. J lost 7 bases, V lost 0 bases, and 20 bases had no gene match. This CDR3 comprises 20 residues. Germline CDR1 reads LNHNV; CDR2 reads YYDKDF (reference sequence). The receptor was isolated from a female patient aged 2-10 years who had a stem cell transplant for aplastic anemia, so the T cells may come from the graft donor. This sample comprised PBMCs, mostly from graft donor cells, obtained 180 days after TCRalphabeta/CD19-depleted stem cell transplant. The chain carries TRBV15 and TRBJ2-1; 8 nucleotides align to TRBD2. The CDR3 is CATSRDRVYRAGGEGNEQFF. For the CDR3, the DNA is TGTGCCACCAGCAGAGATAGGGTTTACAGGGCGGGAGGCGAGGGGAATGAGCAGTTCTTC.